Listed below are T cell receptor beta chains from one sample, sequenced in a study of blood T cell repertoires in COVID-19. Measured with immunoSEQ multiplex PCR; TCRdb has only the in-frame clones, and not every one. The top ten hold 8.5% to 12% of the sample, which has more than 350,000 clones, around 87% seen once. Sequencing was carried out using peripheral blood. The receptors stem from a woman aged 25 to 39 with COVID-19, enrolled during active disease. CDR3s include the opening cysteine and the closing phenylalanine or tryptophan. A D gene is named only where the DNA matches it firmly. Expanded clones are given a class, and other clones once, few, many or no size at all.

TRBJ2-1 | TRBV3-1/TRBV3-2 | . | . | TGTGCCAGCAGCCAAGATTGGGGGGTCTACAATGAGCAGTTCTTC | CASSQDWGVYNEQFF
TRBJ2-1 | TRBV19 | . | . | TGTGCCAGTAGTATTGGGGACTTCTACAATGAGCAGTTCTTC | CASSIGDFYNEQFF
TRBJ2-1 | TRBV4-1 | . | . | TGCGCCAGCAGCCAAGCCTCAGGGTACTCCTACAATGAGCAGTTCTTC | CASSQASGYSYNEQFF
TRBJ1-2 | TRBV27 | TRBD1 | . | TGTGCCAGCAGTCCCGGGACAGCGTTTGGCTACACCTTC | CASSPGTAFGYTF
TRBJ2-7 | TRBV4-2 | TRBD2 | . | TGTGCCAGCAGCCAAGTTCACACCAGAGGCGGGAGTAGTTACTACGAGCAGTACTTC | CASSQVHTRGGSSYYEQYF
TRBJ2-1 | TRBV5-6 | TRBD2 | . | TGTGCCAGCAGCCCTGGCGGGGGGAGCTACAATGAGCAGTTCTTC | CASSPGGGSYNEQFF
TRBJ2-5 | TRBV19 | TRBD2 | . | TGTGCCAGTAGTATAGCAGCGGGAGCAGAGACCCAGTACTTC | CASSIAAGAETQYF
TRBJ1-5 | TRBV19 | TRBD1 | few | TGTGCCAGTAGTGTGGGGACAGGTGGAGGCCAGCCCCAGCATTTT | CASSVGTGGGQPQHF
TRBJ1-4 | TRBV9 | . | . | TGTGCCAGCAGCGTGATGGCAGAGGAGGATGAAAAACTGTTTTTT | CASSVMAEEDEKLFF
TRBJ2-2 | TRBV9 | . | . | TGTGCCAGCAGCGTAATCGGGAGAGACACCGGGGAGCTGTTTTTT | CASSVIGRDTGELFF
TRBJ2-1 | TRBV11-2 | TRBD2 | . | TGTGCCAGCAGCTCTAGCGGGATATACAATGAGCAGTTCTTC | CASSSSGIYNEQFF
TRBJ2-7 | TRBV7-9 | . | . | TGTGCCAGCAGCTTATCACTCACCGGGGATCCCTACGAGCAGTACTTC | CASSLSLTGDPYEQYF
TRBJ1-1 | TRBV10-3 | . | once | TGTGCCATCAGCCAGACAGACGACACTGAAGCTTTCTTT | CAISQTDDTEAFF
TRBJ2-5 | TRBV29-1 | . | . | TGCAGCACGCGGGACCGCTTGGCCCAAGAGACCCAGTACTTC | CSTRDRLAQETQYF
TRBJ2-3 | TRBV10-1 | . | once | TGCGCCAGCAGTGATGGAGGACTACTCGGCACAGATACGCAGTATTTT | CASSDGGLLGTDTQYF
TRBJ1-5 | TRBV28 | TRBD1 | . | TGTGCCAGCAGTCGGACAGGGAGAAATCAGCCCCAGCATTTT | CASSRTGRNQPQHF
TRBJ1-5 | TRBV19 | TRBD1 | . | TGTGCCAGTACTAGGACAGGCCATAGCAATCAGCCCCAGCATTTT | CASTRTGHSNQPQHF